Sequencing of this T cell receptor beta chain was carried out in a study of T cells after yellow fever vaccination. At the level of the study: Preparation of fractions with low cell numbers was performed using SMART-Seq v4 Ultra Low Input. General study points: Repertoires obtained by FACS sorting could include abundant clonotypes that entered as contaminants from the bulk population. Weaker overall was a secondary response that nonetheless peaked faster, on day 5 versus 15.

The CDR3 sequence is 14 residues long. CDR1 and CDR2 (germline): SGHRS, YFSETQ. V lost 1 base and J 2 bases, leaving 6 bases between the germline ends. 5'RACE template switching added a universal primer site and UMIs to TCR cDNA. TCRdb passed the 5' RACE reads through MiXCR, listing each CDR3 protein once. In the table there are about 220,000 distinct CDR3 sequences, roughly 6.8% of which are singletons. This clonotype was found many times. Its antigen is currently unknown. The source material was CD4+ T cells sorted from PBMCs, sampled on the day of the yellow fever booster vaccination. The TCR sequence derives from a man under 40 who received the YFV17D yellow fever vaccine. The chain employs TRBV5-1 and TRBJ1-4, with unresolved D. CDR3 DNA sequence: TGCGCCAGCAGCTTGACAGTCACTAATGAAAAACTGTTTTTT. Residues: CASSLTVTNEKLFF.